This section outlines one T cell receptor beta chain sequence together with its context. There are a few counts of this clonotype. The clone's antigen remains unknown. It has no much larger one-base neighbor in the sample; base qualities were not kept. Hyperthyroidism patients were newly diagnosed, with disease duration under 2 months, and aged 18 to 65 years. Patients with other autoimmune diseases, uncontrolled infections, pregnancy or lactation were excluded from the study. Diagnosis relied on clinical symptoms, serum thyroxine, TRAb, thyroid ultrasound and orbital computed tomography. Total RNA was extracted with Trizol reagent and quality-checked on an Agilent 2100 Bioanalyzer. The sample originates from a study of Graves' ophthalmopathy and Graves' hyperthyroidism (dated by TCRdb to 2016 to 2019). Background on the whole study: A patient counted as having stable hyperthyroidism if there was no progression to ophthalmopathy within 18 months of follow-up. TCR beta repertoire signatures were used to distinguish Graves' ophthalmopathy from Graves' hyperthyroidism and to predict progression to ophthalmopathy. In total, 135 blood samples were TCR-sequenced: some 40 ophthalmopathy, roughly 77 hyperthyroidism and some 17 hyperthyroidism-to-ophthalmopathy patients. To explore V-J signatures that distinguish ophthalmopathy from hyperthyroidism, a discovery set of 100 patients was enrolled, made up of under 50 with ophthalmopathy and roughly 55 with stable hyperthyroidism. The independent validation cohort included under 20 hyperthyroidism patients plus 17 patients who later progressed from hyperthyroidism to ophthalmopathy. In a handful of hyperthyroidism patients, the T-cell repertoire of thyroid tissue was compared with the T-cell repertoire of blood. Following sample collection, hyperthyroidism patients were given methimazole at a starting dose of 30 mg daily, and ophthalmopathy patients were given high-dose intravenous methylprednisolone.

TCR beta CDR3 regions were amplified from RNA transcripts for repertoire sequencing. The first round was an RT-PCR using HTBI primers with the Qiagen OneStep RT-PCR kit, and this first round was followed by a second-round multiplex PCR, then size selection and purification. Libraries were sequenced paired-end with 100 bp reads on an Illumina HiSeq2000. Per the original workflow: Reads were processed with SOAPnuke, discarding reads with adapters, uncalled bases, mean Phred below 15, or no exact constant-primer or identifier match. COPE v1.2.5 was used to merge high-quality paired reads. Unique nucleotide sequences were defined as clonotypes and aligned to IMGT TRB V, D and J references using MiTCR v1.1. Only V-J combinations with frequency above 0.0001 were analysed, covering over 99% of repertoires. A TCR clonal expansion and chaos score per V-J combination was defined as the ratio of F50 clonal expansion to chaos observed in the TCRdist matrix. Features were reduced by Welch's t-statistics and random forest to around 13 V-J combinations, which fed a naive Bayes classifier. The Morisita-Horn index was used to measure how similar the thyroid and blood repertoires were. The public reads were reprocessed in TCRdb via fastp at Q25 and MiXCR, keeping in-frame beta chains. Each record represents a unique CDR3 protein, reported with the most common genes and DNA among its rows. The V and J calls come from TCRdb's annotation, not from the publication. The sample table shows over a million distinct CDR3 sequences, and about 36% are seen once. The ten largest clones add up to more than 9.5% of the sample.

What the study reported, not specific to this receptor: The 13-signature model separated ophthalmopathy from stable hyperthyroidism with 85% to 90% sensitivity and around 84% specificity in cross-validation, and 80%/75% in the test set. In validation, the model predicted ophthalmopathy progression with about 70% sensitivity and 72.22% specificity; some 13 predicted patients were CT-confirmed with GO in a median of approximately 6.5 months. No statistical method was used to predetermine the sample size, and group allocation was not hidden from the investigators. Most expanded thyroid clonotypes with a frequency above 0.001 also appeared in blood, which suggests that blood repertoires may reflect the immune response in the thyroid.

The receptor's source is an adult man with Graves' hyperthyroidism. Specimen: peripheral blood or thyroid tissue (not recorded which).

Read as DNA, the sequence is TGCGCCAGCAGCTTGTTTGCCCCGCCAGAGTCTGGCTATGGCTACACCTTC. It codes for CASSLFAPPESGYGYTF. This chain is built from TRBV5-1 and TRBJ1-2, with an unclear D gene assignment. CDR1 and CDR2 are read off the germline V gene as SGHRS and YFSETQ. Its CDR3 holds 17 amino acids, cysteine through phenylalanine. Only the CDR3 part of the read is kept: 51 bases, read in frame from the first base. V loses 1 base, J loses 4 bases, and the germline ends lie 20 bases apart.